This TCR beta chain comes out of a study of T cells after posttransplantation cyclophosphamide. Study-wide results and caveats: Tissue-infiltrating T cells from skin or gut overlapped little with blood T cells. Later blood repertoires were often dominated by clones from the donor CD8+ memory compartment.

Profiled with immunoSEQ multiplex PCR; TCRdb holds only in-frame clones, not every one. The table lists around 13,000 clones, no singletons, with roughly 25% in the top ten. This clone has a handful of counts. Its target is unknown. The germline V gene has CDR1 SEHNR and CDR2 FQNEAQ (reference sequence). The CDR3 extends over 14 amino acids. V was clipped by 8 bases and J by 0 bases, with 10 bases between them. Busulfan-fludarabine conditioning, marrow transplant, and cyclophosphamide on days +3 and +4 were administered. The source is a female patient in her 40s who received an allogeneic stem cell transplant from an unrelated donor, was CMV-positive, and had acute GVHD only. The graft donor may account for some of the T cells. This chain links TRBV7-9 with TRBJ2-2; D is possibly TRBD1 (5 bases). The specimen was PBMCs, collected after allogeneic stem cell transplant with posttransplant cyclophosphamide. Written as DNA, the CDR3 is TGTGCCAGCCAAAGGGGATCGAACACCGGGGAGCTGTTTTTT. It translates to CASQRGSNTGELFF. The complete variable domain, with remaining parts taken from reference TRBV7-9 and TRBJ2-2, reads DTGVSQNPRHKITKRGQNVTFRCDPISEHNRLYWYRQTLGQGPEFLTYFQNEAQLEKSRLLSDRFSAERPKGSFSTLEIQRTEQGDSAMYLCASQRGSNTGELFFGEGSRLTVL.